This passage covers 8 T cell receptor beta chains from one sample sequenced in a study of T cell responses to AZD1222 COVID-19 vaccine. TCRdb's table, derived via immunoSEQ multiplex PCR, lists solely in-frame clones and lacks some. The sample contains roughly 100,000 clones, 80% to 95% of which appear only once. The sequencing used peripheral blood, collected 28 days after the second AZD1222 dose. The receptors derive from an adult who received the AZD1222 COVID-19 vaccine.

The rearrangement links TRBV5-1 to TRBJ1-1; D is unclear. Trimming took 5 bases from V and 1 from J, leaving 9 bases between them. Germline lookup yields CDR1 SGHRS and CDR2 YFSETQ. This CDR3 contains 13 residues. CDR3 loop: CASSSTANTEAFF. In DNA, the CDR3 is TGCGCCAGCAGTTCCACAGCGAACACTGAAGCTTTCTTT. Based on the CDR3 plus reference TRBV5-1 and TRBJ1-1, the full variable domain is KAGVTQTPRYLIKTRGQQVTLSCSPISGHRSVSWYQQTPGQGLQFLFEYFSETQRNKGNFPGRFSGRQFSNSRSEMNVSTLELGDSALYLCASSSTANTEAFFGQGTRLTVV.

This clone was counted at least ten times. The chain is built from TRBV27 and TRBJ1-6, with a possible D match to TRBD1 (5 bases). Trimming shortened V by 1 base and J by 11 bases, and 15 bases separated the two germline ends. Germline V gene data show CDR1 as MNHEY and CDR2 as SMNVEV (reference sequence). The CDR3 length is 15 residues. In nucleotides, the CDR3 is TGTGCCAGCAGTTTATACTTAGGAGGGGAGGCACCCCTCCACTTT. It is translated as CASSLYLGGEAPLHF.

The rearrangement uses TRBV6-5 and TRBJ1-1; tentatively, D is TRBD1 (6 bases). The CDR3 length is 14 residues. Deletions cut 4 bases from V and 4 bases from J, with 13 bases between. Germline V gene lookup returns CDR1 MNHEY and CDR2 SVGAGI. The CDR3 DNA reads TGTGCCAGCAGTTTGGACCTAGGGGGCACTGAAGCTTTCTTT. Translating it yields CASSLDLGGTEAFF.

The rearrangement joins TRBV6-1 to TRBJ1-1, with D possibly being TRBD1 (5 bases). The CDR3 is 13 amino acids. V was cut by 1 base and J by 8 bases, with 11 bases left in between. CDR1 is MNHNS and CDR2 is SASEGT in the germline V gene. CDR3 bases: TGTGCCAGCAGTGAAGTGAGGGGAGGAGAAGCTTTCTTT. This sequence encodes CASSEVRGGEAFF.

The CDR3, as DNA: TGTGCCAGCAGTCCCGGACAGGGCAATGAGCAGTTCTTC. Protein: CASSPGQGNEQFF. The chain carries TRBV12-3 or TRBV12-4 and TRBJ2-1; TRBD1 aligns across 8 bases. The CDR3 consists of 13 residues. Germline trimming cut 5 bases from V and 6 bases from J; bases unmatched to any gene: 3.

This sequence joins TRBV5-1 and TRBJ2-3; D not certain. The CDR3 has 16 amino acids. Germline-derived CDR1 and CDR2 are SGHRS and YFSETQ. Trimming took off 0 bases at V and 2 bases at J, with 13 bases between the two ends. The CDR3 DNA is TGCGCCAGCAGCTTGGGGACGGCCGTCCTCACAGATACGCAGTATTTT. Translation: CASSLGTAVLTDTQYF.

The chain couples TRBV6-4 to TRBJ2-1, with D maybe TRBD1 (8 bases). Trimming left V 1 base short and J 10 bases short, with 20 bases between. Germline V gene sequence: CDR1 MRHNA, CDR2 SNTAGT. The CDR3 contains 16 residues. This chain's CDR3 is CASSDWNRGGHQEQFF. As DNA, the CDR3 is TGTGCCAGCAGTGACTGGAACAGGGGGGGCCACCAGGAGCAGTTCTTC.

The V and J genes are TRBV12-5 and TRBJ2-1; no clear D gene. CDR3 length: 12 amino acids. Germline CDR1 LGHNT, CDR2 FRNRAP. V was clipped by 3 bases and J by 7 bases, with 7 bases between them. The chain's CDR3 is CASGFLGNEQFF. The CDR3 DNA sequence: TGTGCTAGTGGTTTTTTAGGGAATGAGCAGTTCTTC.